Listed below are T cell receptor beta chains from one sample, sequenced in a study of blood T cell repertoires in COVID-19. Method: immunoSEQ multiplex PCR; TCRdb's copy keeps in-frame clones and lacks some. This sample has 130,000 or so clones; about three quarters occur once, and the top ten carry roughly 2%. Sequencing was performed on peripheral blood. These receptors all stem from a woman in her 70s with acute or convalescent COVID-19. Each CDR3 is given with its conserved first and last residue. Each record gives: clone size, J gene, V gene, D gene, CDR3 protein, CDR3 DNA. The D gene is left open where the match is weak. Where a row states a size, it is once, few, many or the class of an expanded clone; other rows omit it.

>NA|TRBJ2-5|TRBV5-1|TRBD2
CASSFSTSGGGETQYF
TGCGCCAGCAGCTTTTCTACTAGCGGGGGCGGAGAGACCCAGTACTTC
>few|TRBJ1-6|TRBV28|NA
CASKFLSREKGALHF
TGTGCCAGCAAATTTCTAAGCCGAGAGAAAGGAGCCCTCCACTTT
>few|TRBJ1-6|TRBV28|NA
CASSRRGGGNSPLHF
TGTGCCAGCAGTCGAAGGGGGGGAGGGAATTCACCCCTCCACTTT
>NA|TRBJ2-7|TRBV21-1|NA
CASSQGDRGTYEQYF
TGTGCCAGCAGCCAGGGGGACAGGGGGACATACGAGCAGTACTTC
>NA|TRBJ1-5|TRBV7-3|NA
CASGQGPGQPQHF
TGTGCCAGCGGCCAGGGGCCAGGCCAGCCCCAGCATTTT
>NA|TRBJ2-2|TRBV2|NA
CASNFGGSNTGELFF
TGTGCCAGCAATTTCGGGGGTTCGAACACCGGGGAGCTGTTTTTT
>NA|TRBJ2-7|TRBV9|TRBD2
CASSVGLAGVYEQYF
TGTGCCAGCAGCGTAGGCCTAGCGGGAGTCTACGAGCAGTACTTC
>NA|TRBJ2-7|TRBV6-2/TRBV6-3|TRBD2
CASSYSSPSGGAYEQYF
TGTGCCAGCAGTTACTCCTCCCCGTCCGGGGGGGCCTACGAGCAGTACTTC
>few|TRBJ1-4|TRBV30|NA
CAWSVRRSATNEKLFF
TGTGCCTGGAGTGTACGACGGAGTGCAACTAATGAAAAACTGTTTTTT
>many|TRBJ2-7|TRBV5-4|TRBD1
CASSSGTGFREQYF
TGTGCCAGCAGTTCCGGGACAGGGTTCCGCGAGCAGTACTTC
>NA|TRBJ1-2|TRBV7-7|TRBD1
CASPLTSGDRFFYGYTF
TGTGCCAGCCCCCTAACCTCGGGGGACAGGTTTTTCTATGGCTACACCTTC
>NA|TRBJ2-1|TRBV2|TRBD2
CASIGLAGSNEQFF
TGTGCCAGCATAGGACTAGCGGGTTCCAATGAGCAGTTCTTC
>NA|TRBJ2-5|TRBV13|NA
CASSTQGTRETQYF
TGTGCCAGCAGCACACAGGGTACCCGAGAGACCCAGTACTTC
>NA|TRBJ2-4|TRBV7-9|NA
CASSFEGAKNIQYF
TGTGCCAGCAGCTTCGAGGGTGCCAAAAACATTCAGTACTTC
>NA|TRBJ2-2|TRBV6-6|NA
CASSTSGGPITGELFF
NA
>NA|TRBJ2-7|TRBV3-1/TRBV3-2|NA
CASSQASYEQYF
TGTGCCAGCAGCCAAGCCAGCTACGAGCAGTACTTC
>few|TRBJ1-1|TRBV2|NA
CASSEEGGIGTEAFF
TGTGCCAGCAGTGAAGAGGGGGGGATCGGTACTGAAGCTTTCTTT
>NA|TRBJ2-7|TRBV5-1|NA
CASSLEGRGRRSYEQYF
TGCGCCAGCAGCTTGGAAGGCAGGGGTCGACGAAGCTACGAGCAGTACTTC
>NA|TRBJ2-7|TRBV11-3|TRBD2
CASSLRSGEPYEQYF
TGTGCCAGCAGCTTACGCAGCGGGGAGCCCTACGAGCAGTACTTC
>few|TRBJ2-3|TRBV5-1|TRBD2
CASSLKGTSGTSTDTQYF
TGCGCCAGCAGCTTGAAAGGGACTAGCGGGACTAGCACAGATACGCAGTATTTT
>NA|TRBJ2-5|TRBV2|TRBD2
CASSHRTGGGEETQYF
TGTGCCAGCAGCCACCGCACGGGGGGAGGCGAAGAGACCCAGTACTTC
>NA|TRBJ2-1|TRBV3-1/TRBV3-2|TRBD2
CASSSLGAGGGNEQFF
TGTGCCAGCAGCTCCTTAGGAGCGGGGGGCGGGAATGAGCAGTTCTTC
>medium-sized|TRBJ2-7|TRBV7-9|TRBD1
CASSFTGTGGHEQYF
TGTGCCAGCAGCTTCACCGGGACAGGGGGCCACGAGCAGTACTTC
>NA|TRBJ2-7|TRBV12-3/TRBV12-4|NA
CASSFGQTYEQYF
TGTGCCAGCAGTTTTGGGCAGACCTACGAGCAGTACTTC
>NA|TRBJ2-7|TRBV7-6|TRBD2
CASSLSSGRAYEQYF
TGTGCCAGCAGCCTATCGAGCGGGAGGGCCTACGAGCAGTACTTC
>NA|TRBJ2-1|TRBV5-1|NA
CASSLAGEPSNEQFF
TGCGCCAGCAGCTTGGCCGGGGAACCTTCTAATGAGCAGTTCTTC
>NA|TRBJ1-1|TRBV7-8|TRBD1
CASSPTQTGLGMNTEAFF
TGTGCCAGCAGCCCCACGCAGACAGGGCTCGGGATGAACACTGAAGCTTTCTTT
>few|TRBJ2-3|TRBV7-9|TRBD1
CASRWDRWGLTDTQYF
TGTGCCAGCAGATGGGACAGGTGGGGACTGACAGATACGCAGTATTTT
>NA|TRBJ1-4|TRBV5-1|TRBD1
CASSRDRGEEKLFF
TGCGCCAGCAGCCGGGACAGGGGTGAAGAAAAACTGTTTTTT
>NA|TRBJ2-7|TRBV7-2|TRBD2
CASSLGLASYEQYF
TGTGCCAGCAGCTTAGGACTAGCGTCCTACGAGCAGTACTTC
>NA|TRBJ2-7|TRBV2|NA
CASSLRATASSYEQYF
TGTGCCAGCAGTCTAAGGGCGACAGCGAGCTCCTACGAGCAGTACTTC
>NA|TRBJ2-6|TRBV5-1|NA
CASSLVESGANVLTF
TGCGCCAGCAGCTTGGTGGAGTCTGGGGCCAACGTCCTGACTTTC
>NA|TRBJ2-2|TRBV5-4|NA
CATRGGSGELFF
TGTGCCACCAGAGGGGGTAGCGGGGAGCTGTTTTTT
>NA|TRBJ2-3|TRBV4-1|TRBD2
CASSQDMRGGTDTQYF
TGCGCCAGCAGCCAAGATATGCGGGGGGGCACAGATACGCAGTATTTT
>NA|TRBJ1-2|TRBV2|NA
CASSDPQGYGYTF
TGTGCCAGCAGTGACCCGCAGGGGTATGGCTACACCTTC